Described below is a single T cell receptor beta chain sequence and its context. This sequence may be a read error, since a much larger clone differs from it by one base. Each patient went into thyroid surgery without having received any treatment. These data are taken from a study of metastatic and nonmetastatic thyroid tumors. TCRdb reanalyzed the PCR reads via MiXCR. The sample includes 90,000 or so clones, 8% to 9.5% of them seen just once. The TCR comes from a female donor with papillary thyroid cancer or a benign thyroid nodule (not recorded which). Some clones in this sample may be carry-over from other donors' samples. Sequences were obtained from blood.

The CDR3 region is CASSPRSPEGEQFF. CDR3 in DNA: TGTGCCAGCTCCCCTAGGTCCCCCGAGGGTGAGCAGTTCTTC. J is TRBJ2-1 and V is TRBV18; D may be TRBD2 (5 bases). Germline V lookup: CDR1 KGHSH, CDR2 LQKENI. CDR3 size: 14 residues. V shed 6 bases and J shed 9 bases, with 18 bases lying between them.